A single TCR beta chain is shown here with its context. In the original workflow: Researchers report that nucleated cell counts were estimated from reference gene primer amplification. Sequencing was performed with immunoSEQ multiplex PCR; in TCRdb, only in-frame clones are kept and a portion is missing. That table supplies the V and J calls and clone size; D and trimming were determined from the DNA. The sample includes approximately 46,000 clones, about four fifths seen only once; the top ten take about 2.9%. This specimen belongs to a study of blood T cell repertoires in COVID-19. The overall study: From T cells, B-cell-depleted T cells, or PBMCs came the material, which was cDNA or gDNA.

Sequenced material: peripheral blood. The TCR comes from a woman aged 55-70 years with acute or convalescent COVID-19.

Written as DNA, the CDR3 is TGTGCCAGCAGCGACACCATGAACACTGAAGCTTTCTTT. This sequence encodes CASSDTMNTEAFF. V usage is TRBV2 and J usage is TRBJ1-1; D gene ambiguous. Germline CDR1 is SNHLY and CDR2 is FYNNEI. V was shortened by 6 bases and J by 0 bases, with 8 bases between the two germline ends. The CDR3 sequence is 13 residues long.